The T cell receptor (beta chain) under discussion was sequenced for a study of patients and donors after allogeneic stem cell transplantation. TCRdb re-called the RT-PCR reads through MiXCR, storing one row per CDR3 protein. The sample lists about 160,000 distinct CDR3 sequences, 24% occurring once. This clonotype was detected only a few times. Germline V lookup: CDR1 MNHEY, CDR2 SMNVEV (reference sequence). CDR3 length: 12 amino acids. Trimming took off 3 bases at V and 10 bases at J, with 7 bases between the two ends. This sequence was found in a human donor who was either an allogeneic HSCT recipient or a stem cell or donor lymphocyte infusion donor (not recorded which). It is not recorded whose cells these are; they may come from a transplant donor. The sample consisted of blood, either unsorted or a sorted T cell fraction (not recorded which). The gene calls are TRBV27 and TRBJ1-6; D is unclear. The CDR3 here is CASSLVGSPLHF. Written as DNA, the CDR3 is TGTGCCAGCAGTTTGGTGGGATCACCCCTCCACTTT.